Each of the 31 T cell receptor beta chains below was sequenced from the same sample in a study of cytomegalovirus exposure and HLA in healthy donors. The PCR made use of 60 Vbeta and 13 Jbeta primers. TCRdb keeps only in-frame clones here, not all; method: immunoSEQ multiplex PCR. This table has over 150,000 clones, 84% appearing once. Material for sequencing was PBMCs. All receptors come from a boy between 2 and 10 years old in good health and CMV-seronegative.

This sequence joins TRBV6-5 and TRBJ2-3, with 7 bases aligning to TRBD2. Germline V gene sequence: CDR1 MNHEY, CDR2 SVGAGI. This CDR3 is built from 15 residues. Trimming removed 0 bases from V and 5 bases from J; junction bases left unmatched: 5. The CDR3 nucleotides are TGTGCCAGCAGTTACTCAGCGGGGATCCGAGATACGCAGTATTTT. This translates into CASSYSAGIRDTQYF.

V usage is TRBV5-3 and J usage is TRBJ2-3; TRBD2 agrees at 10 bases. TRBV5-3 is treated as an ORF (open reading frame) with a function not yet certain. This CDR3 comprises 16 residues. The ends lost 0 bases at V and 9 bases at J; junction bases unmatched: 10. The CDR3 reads CARSLELAGPRVTQYF. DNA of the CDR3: TGTGCCAGAAGCTTGGAACTAGCGGGACCCCGGGTCACGCAGTATTTT.

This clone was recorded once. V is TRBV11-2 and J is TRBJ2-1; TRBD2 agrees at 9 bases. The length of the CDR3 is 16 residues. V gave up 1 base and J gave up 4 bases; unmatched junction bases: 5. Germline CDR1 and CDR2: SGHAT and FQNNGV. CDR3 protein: CASSLGASGIYNEQFF. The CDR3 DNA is TGTGCCAGCAGCTTAGGAGCTAGCGGGATATACAATGAGCAGTTCTTC.

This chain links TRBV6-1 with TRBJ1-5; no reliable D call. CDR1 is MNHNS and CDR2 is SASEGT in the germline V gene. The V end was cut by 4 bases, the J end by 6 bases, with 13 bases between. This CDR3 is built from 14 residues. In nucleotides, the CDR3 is TGTGCCAGCAGTGCGGAGAACGGAGGTCAGCCCCAGCATTTT. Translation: CASSAENGGQPQHF.

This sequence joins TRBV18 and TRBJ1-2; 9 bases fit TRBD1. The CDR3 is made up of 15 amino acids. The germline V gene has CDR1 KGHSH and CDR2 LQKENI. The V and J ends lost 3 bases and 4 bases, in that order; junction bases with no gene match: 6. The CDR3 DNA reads TGTGCCAGCTCACCCCCGGGACAGGGCCCCTATGGCTACACCTTC. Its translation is CASSPPGQGPYGYTF.

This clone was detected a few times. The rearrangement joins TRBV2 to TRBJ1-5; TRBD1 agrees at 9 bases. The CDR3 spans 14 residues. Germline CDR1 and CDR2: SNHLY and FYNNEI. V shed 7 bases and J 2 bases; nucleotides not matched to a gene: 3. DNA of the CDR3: TGTGCCAGCACGGGACAGGGCGGCAATCAGCCCCAGCATTTT. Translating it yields CASTGQGGNQPQHF.

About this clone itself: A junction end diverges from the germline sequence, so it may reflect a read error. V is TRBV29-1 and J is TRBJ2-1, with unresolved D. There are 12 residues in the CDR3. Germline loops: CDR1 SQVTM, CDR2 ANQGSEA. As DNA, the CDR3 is TGCAGCGTTCCAGGCACCTACACTGAGCAGTTCTTC. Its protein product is CSVPGTYTEQFF.

CDR3 amino acids: CATSRVIQGPGEQYF. The CDR3 nucleotides are TGTGCCACCAGCAGAGTGATACAGGGGCCGGGCGAGCAGTACTTC. The V and J genes are TRBV15 and TRBJ2-7; 7 bases agree with TRBD1. The V and J ends lost 1 base and 6 bases, in that order; junction bases with no gene match: 9. Looked up from germline, CDR1 is LNHNV and CDR2 is YYDKDF (reference sequence). This CDR3 contains 15 residues.

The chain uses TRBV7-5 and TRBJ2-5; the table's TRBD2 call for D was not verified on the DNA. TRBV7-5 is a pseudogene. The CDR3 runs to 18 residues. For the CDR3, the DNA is TGTGCCAGAAGCTCGATTATTGGGATGGGAGGGGTGCAAGAGACCCAGTACTTC. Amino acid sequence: CARSSIIGMGGVQETQYF.

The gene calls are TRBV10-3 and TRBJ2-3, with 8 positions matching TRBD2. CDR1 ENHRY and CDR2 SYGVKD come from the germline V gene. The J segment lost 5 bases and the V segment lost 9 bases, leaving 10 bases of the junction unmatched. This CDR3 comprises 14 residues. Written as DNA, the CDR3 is TGTGCCATTAGAGGTGCGGGAGGACAAGATACGCAGTATTTT. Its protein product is CAIRGAGGQDTQYF.

This CDR3 is CASSILTGGIDEQYF. The DNA for the CDR3 is TGTGCCAGCAGTATTTTGACAGGGGGCATCGACGAGCAGTACTTC. The chain recombines TRBV2 with TRBJ2-7; 10 nucleotides match TRBD1. The CDR3 contains 15 residues. The germline CDR1 and CDR2 sequences are SNHLY and FYNNEI. V gave up 5 bases and J gave up 5 bases; unmatched junction bases: 9.

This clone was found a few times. CDR3 nucleotide sequence: TGTGCCAGCAGTGAAGCGAGAATAGCGGGCTCCTACGAGCAGTACTTC. This gives the protein CASSEARIAGSYEQYF. V and J are TRBV6-1 and TRBJ2-7; TRBD2 agrees at 7 bases. This CDR3 contains 16 residues. Germline V gives CDR1 MNHNS, CDR2 SASEGT. The trim removed 0 bases at V and 0 bases at J, leaving 5 bases unmatched.

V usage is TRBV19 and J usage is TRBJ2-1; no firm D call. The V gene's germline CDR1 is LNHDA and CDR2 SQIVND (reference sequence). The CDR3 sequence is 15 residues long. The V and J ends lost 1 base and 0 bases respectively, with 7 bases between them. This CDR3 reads CASSIGYSSYNEQFF. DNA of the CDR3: TGTGCCAGTAGTATAGGTTACAGCTCCTACAATGAGCAGTTCTTC.

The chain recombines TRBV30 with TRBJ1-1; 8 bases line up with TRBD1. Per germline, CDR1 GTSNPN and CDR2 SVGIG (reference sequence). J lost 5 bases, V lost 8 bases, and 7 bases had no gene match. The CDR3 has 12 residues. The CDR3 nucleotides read TGTGCCCGAGACAGGGGAGAGACTGAAGCTTTCTTT. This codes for CARDRGETEAFF. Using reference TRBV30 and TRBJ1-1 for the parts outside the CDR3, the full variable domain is SQTIHQWPATLVQPVGSPLSLECTVEGTSNPNLYWYRQAAGRGLQLLFYSVGIGQISSEVPQNLSASRPQDRQFILSSKKLLLSDSGFYLCARDRGETEAFFGQGTRLTVV.

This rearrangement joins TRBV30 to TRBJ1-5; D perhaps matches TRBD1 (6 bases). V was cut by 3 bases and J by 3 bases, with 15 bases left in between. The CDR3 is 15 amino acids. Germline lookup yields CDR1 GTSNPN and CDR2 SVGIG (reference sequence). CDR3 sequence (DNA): TGTGCCTGGAGCCTCCTGGGGGGGCCCAATCAGCCCCAGCATTTT. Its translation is CAWSLLGGPNQPQHF.

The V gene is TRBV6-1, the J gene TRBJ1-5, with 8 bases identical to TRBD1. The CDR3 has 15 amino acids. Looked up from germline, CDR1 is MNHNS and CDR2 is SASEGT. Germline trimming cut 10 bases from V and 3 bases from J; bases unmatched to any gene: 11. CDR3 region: CAIRGPNRDNQPQHF. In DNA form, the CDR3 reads TGTGCCATCAGGGGGCCCAACAGAGACAATCAGCCCCAGCATTTT.

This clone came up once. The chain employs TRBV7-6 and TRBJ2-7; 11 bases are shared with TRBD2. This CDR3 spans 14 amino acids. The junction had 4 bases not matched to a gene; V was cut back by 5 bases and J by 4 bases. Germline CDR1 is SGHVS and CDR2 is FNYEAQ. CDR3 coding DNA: TGTGCCAGCAGCGACACTAGCGGGAGATACGAGCAGTACTTC. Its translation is CASSDTSGRYEQYF.

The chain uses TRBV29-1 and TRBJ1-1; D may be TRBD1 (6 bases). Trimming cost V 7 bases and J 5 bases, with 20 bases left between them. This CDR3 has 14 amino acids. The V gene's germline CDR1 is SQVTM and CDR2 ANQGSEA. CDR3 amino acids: CSAVGVGGRTEAFF. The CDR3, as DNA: TGCAGCGCCGTTGGTGTAGGGGGTCGTACTGAAGCTTTCTTT.

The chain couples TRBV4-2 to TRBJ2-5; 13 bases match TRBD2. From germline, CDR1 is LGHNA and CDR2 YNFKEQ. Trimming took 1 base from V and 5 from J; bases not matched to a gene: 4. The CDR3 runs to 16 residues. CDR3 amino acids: CASSQGLAGGPETQYF. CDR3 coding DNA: TGTGCCAGCAGCCAAGGACTAGCGGGAGGACCTGAGACCCAGTACTTC.

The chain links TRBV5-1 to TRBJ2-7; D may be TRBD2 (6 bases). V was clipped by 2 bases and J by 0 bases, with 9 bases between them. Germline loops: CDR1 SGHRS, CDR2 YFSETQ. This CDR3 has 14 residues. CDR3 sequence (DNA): TGCGCCAGCAGCTTCGGGCGGGGCTCCTACGAGCAGTACTTC. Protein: CASSFGRGSYEQYF.

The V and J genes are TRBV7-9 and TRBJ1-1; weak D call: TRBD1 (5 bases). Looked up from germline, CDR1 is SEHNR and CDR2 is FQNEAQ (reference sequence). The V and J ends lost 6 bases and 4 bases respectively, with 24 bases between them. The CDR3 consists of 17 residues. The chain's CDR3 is CASRPGWAQGGSTEAFF. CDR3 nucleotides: TGTGCCAGCAGACCAGGGTGGGCGCAGGGAGGGAGCACTGAAGCTTTCTTT.

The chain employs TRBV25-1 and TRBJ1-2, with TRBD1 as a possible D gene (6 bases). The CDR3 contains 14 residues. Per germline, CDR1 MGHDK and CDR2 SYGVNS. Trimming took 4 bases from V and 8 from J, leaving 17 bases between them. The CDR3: CASSGAGAQGGYTF. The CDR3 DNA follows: TGTGCCAGCAGTGGGGCAGGGGCACAGGGCGGCTACACCTTC.

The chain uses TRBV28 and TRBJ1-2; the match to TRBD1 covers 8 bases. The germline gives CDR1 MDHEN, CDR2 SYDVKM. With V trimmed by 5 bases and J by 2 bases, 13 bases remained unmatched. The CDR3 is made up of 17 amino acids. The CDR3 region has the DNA TGTGCCAGCAGTACTCCGGGACAGGAACTCTTCAACTATGGCTACACCTTC. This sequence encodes CASSTPGQELFNYGYTF.

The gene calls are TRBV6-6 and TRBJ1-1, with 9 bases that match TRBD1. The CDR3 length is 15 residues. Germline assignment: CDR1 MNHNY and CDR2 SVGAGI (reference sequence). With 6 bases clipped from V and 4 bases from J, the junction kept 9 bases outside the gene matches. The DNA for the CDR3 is TGTGCCAGCAGCCTGGGACAGGGACGGAGCACTGAAGCTTTCTTT. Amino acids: CASSLGQGRSTEAFF.

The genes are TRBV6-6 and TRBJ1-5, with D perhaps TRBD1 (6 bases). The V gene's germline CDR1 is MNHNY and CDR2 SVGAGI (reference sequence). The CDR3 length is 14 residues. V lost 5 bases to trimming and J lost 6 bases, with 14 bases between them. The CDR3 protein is CASSQQQGSQPQHF. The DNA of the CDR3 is TGTGCCAGCAGTCAACAGCAGGGGAGTCAGCCCCAGCATTTT.

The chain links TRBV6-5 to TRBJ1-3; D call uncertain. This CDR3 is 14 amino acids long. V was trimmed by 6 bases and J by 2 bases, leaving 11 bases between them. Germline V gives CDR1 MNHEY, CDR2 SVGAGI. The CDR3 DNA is TGTGCCAGCAGAAACGGGATCCCTGGAAACACCATATATTTT. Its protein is CASRNGIPGNTIYF.

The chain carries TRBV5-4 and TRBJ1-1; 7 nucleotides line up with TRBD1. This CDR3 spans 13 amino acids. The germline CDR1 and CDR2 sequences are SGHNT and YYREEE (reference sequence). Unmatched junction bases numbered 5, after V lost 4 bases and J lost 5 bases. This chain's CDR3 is CASSTQGRTEAFF. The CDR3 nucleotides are TGTGCCAGCAGCACACAGGGGCGGACTGAAGCTTTCTTT.

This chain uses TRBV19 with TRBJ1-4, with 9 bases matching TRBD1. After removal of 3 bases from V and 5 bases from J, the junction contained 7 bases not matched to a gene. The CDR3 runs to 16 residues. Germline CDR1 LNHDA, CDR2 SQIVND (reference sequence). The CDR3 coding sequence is TGTGCCAGTAGTATTGTACAGGGGGCCGGGAATGAAAAACTGTTTTTT. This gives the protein CASSIVQGAGNEKLFF.

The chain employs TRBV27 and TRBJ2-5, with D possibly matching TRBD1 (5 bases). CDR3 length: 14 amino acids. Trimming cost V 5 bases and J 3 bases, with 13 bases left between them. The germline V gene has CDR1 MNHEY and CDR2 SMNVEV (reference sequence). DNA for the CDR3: TGTGCCAGCAGTCCCACGAGGACAAAAGAGACCCAGTACTTC. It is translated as CASSPTRTKETQYF.

The CDR3 DNA follows: TGTGCCAGCAGCCTTGGACAGGTCTATGGCTACACCTTC. It specifies CASSLGQVYGYTF. The rearrangement uses TRBV16 and TRBJ1-2; 7 positions match TRBD1. CDR1 and CDR2 (germline): KGHSY, FQNENV. The CDR3 has 13 amino acids. V lost 4 bases to trimming and J lost 4 bases; unmatched junction nucleotides: 3.

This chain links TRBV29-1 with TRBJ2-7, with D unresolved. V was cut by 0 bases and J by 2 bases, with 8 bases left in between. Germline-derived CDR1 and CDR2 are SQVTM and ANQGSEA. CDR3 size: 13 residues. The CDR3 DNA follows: TGCAGCGTTGAAGATGCGGCCCCCTACGAGCAGTACTTC. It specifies CSVEDAAPYEQYF.